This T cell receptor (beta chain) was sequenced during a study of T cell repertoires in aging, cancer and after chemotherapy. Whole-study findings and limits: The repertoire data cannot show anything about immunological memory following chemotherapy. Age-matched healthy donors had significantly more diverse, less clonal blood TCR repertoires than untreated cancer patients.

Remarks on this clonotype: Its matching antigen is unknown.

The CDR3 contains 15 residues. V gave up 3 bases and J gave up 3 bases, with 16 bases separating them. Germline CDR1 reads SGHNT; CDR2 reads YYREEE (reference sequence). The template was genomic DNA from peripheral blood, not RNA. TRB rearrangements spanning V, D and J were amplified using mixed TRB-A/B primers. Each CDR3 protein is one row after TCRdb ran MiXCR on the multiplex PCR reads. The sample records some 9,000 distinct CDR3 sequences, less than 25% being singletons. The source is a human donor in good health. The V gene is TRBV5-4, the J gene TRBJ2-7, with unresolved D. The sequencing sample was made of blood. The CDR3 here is CASSSSTSPLYEQYF. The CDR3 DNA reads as TGTGCCAGCAGCTCCTCGACGTCGCCCCTCTACGAGCAGTACTTC.